A selection of T cell receptor beta chains follows, all from one sample in a study of cytomegalovirus exposure and HLA in healthy donors. Sequencing was performed with immunoSEQ multiplex PCR; in TCRdb, only in-frame clones are kept and a portion is missing. The sample lists about 150,000 clones, approximately 78% seen once, with 4% to 4.5% in the top ten. The sample was PBMCs. The receptors were sampled from a woman in her 40s in good health and CMV-seropositive. Both conserved end residues are part of each CDR3. The D gene is left open where the match is weak. Expanded clones get a size class; other rows say once, few or many, or leave the size out.

CDR3 length	V gene	clone size	J gene	D gene	CDR3 protein	CDR3 DNA
15	TRBV2	once	TRBJ1-1	.	CASSEQGLSNTEAFF	TGTGCCAGCAGTGAACAGGGGCTGTCCAACACTGAAGCTTTCTTT
13	TRBV7-9	.	TRBJ2-4	.	CASSLDGVEGQYF	TGTGCCAGCAGCTTAGACGGGGTAGAAGGTCAGTACTTC
15	TRBV11-1	.	TRBJ2-7	TRBD1	CASSPRDRGNYEQYF	TGTGCCAGCAGCCCCCGGGACAGGGGGAATTACGAGCAGTACTTC
11	TRBV7-3	.	TRBJ2-5	.	CASSCEETQYF	TGTGCCAGCAGCTGCGAAGAGACCCAGTACTTC
14	TRBV6-6	.	TRBJ1-4	.	CASSPRGSNEKLFF	TGTGCCAGCAGCCCCCGGGGTTCTAATGAAAAACTGTTTTTT
16	TRBV19	.	TRBJ2-7	TRBD1	CASSEQGAHISYEQYF	TGTGCCAGTAGCGAACAGGGGGCCCATATCTCCTACGAGCAGTACTTC
15	TRBV28	.	TRBJ1-2	.	CASSPRGQGKYGYTF	TGTGCCAGCAGTCCGCGGGGGCAGGGAAAATATGGCTACACCTTC
18	TRBV19	.	TRBJ2-2	.	CASSMGRTNGPPGGELFF	TGTGCCAGTAGTATGGGGCGGACTAACGGACCCCCGGGCGGGGAGCTGTTTTTT
13	TRBV28	.	TRBJ2-7	TRBD1	CASSEGQTYEQYF	TGTGCCAGCAGCGAGGGACAGACCTACGAGCAGTACTTC
14	TRBV10-3	.	TRBJ2-3	.	CAISPSTGADTQYF	TGTGCCATCAGTCCATCTACCGGGGCAGATACGCAGTATTTT
15	TRBV6-5	once	TRBJ2-7	.	CASSPSGGARHEQYF	TGTGCCAGCAGTCCTTCTGGGGGGGCGCGACACGAGCAGTACTTC
15	TRBV7-2	.	TRBJ2-3	.	CASSFGSALPGTQYF	TGTGCCAGCAGCTTTGGTTCCGCTCTCCCAGGCACGCAGTATTTT
18	TRBV5-4	.	TRBJ2-2	TRBD1	CASSRTGQGKMGTGELFF	TGTGCCAGCAGCCGCACCGGACAGGGAAAGATGGGGACCGGGGAGCTGTTTTTT
16	TRBV4-1	.	TRBJ1-4	.	CASSQDLRGRDEKLFF	TGCGCCAGCAGCCAAGATCTCCGCGGGAGAGATGAAAAACTGTTTTTT
13	TRBV4-1	few	TRBJ1-4	.	CASSHPGSEKLFF	TGCGCCAGCAGCCACCCCGGGAGTGAAAAACTGTTTTTT
15	TRBV7-2	.	TRBJ2-2	TRBD2	CASRPRGRVGGELFF	TGTGCCAGCAGACCGCGTGGGAGGGTTGGCGGGGAGCTGTTTTTT
16	TRBV7-9	.	TRBJ2-3	TRBD2	CASSVSGSGGFDAQYF	TGTGCCAGCAGCGTGTCGGGTAGCGGGGGATTCGATGCGCAGTATTTT
13	TRBV18	.	TRBJ1-1	.	CASLTKLNTEAFF	TGTGCCAGCCTGACAAAACTGAACACTGAAGCTTTCTTT
16	TRBV19	.	TRBJ1-1	TRBD1	CASSILGPTGGTGAFF	TGTGCCAGTAGTATCTTAGGCCCCACAGGGGGGACGGGAGCTTTCTTT
12	TRBV19	.	TRBJ2-2	.	CASTGYTGELFF	TGTGCTTCGACAGGCTACACCGGGGAGCTGTTTTTT
17	TRBV5-4	.	TRBJ2-2	TRBD1	CASSGTGQGGRTGELFF	TGTGCCAGCAGCGGGACGGGACAGGGCGGTCGCACCGGGGAGCTGTTTTTT
14	TRBV4-3	few	TRBJ1-1	.	CASSQDRVGPEAFF	TGCGCCAGCAGCCAAGACAGGGTAGGCCCTGAAGCTTTCTTT
13	TRBV6-1	.	TRBJ2-7	TRBD2	CASRSSGSHEQYF	TGTGCCAGCAGATCTAGCGGGAGCCACGAGCAGTACTTC
16	TRBV6-6	few	TRBJ1-5	TRBD1	CASSYQGQGTNQPQHF	TGTGCCAGCAGTTACCAAGGACAGGGGACCAATCAGCCCCAGCATTTT
15	TRBV28	.	TRBJ1-1	.	CASSLIGRENTEAFF	TGTGCCAGCAGTTTAATCGGCAGGGAAAACACTGAAGCTTTCTTT
13	TRBV29-1	.	TRBJ2-7	.	CSAARGREFEQYF	TGCAGCGCCGCTAGGGGTAGAGAGTTCGAGCAGTACTTC
15	TRBV9	.	TRBJ1-2	.	CASSVAGSGFQGYTF	TGTGCCAGCAGCGTTGCGGGATCAGGGTTTCAGGGCTACACCTTC
14	TRBV5-1	.	TRBJ2-3	.	CASSLGGAADTQYF	TGCGCCAGCAGCTTAGGGGGGGCCGCAGATACGCAGTATTTT
17	TRBV7-9	.	TRBJ2-7	TRBD2	CASSAPPSGRGLVEQYF	TGTGCCAGCAGCGCCCCCCCTAGCGGGAGAGGCTTAGTCGAGCAGTACTTC
20	TRBV27	.	TRBJ2-1	TRBD1	CASSSLVTGGTTHSYNEQFF	TGTGCCAGCAGTTCCCTAGTGACAGGGGGGACCACACACTCCTACAATGAGCAGTTCTTC
11	TRBV7-9	.	TRBJ2-1	.	CSSSLTGEQFF	TGTTCCAGCAGCCTAACAGGAGAGCAGTTCTTC
13	TRBV5-6	few	TRBJ2-7	.	CASSLGKTDEQYF	TGTGCCAGCAGCTTAGGAAAGACAGACGAGCAGTACTTC
16	TRBV7-2	.	TRBJ2-1	.	CASSFPRGAGYNEQFF	TGTGCCAGCAGCTTTCCCAGGGGGGCCGGGTACAATGAGCAGTTCTTC
14	TRBV2	.	TRBJ2-1	.	CASSAPDKYNEQFF	TGTGCCAGCAGTGCCCCCGACAAGTACAATGAGCAGTTCTTC
14	TRBV29-1	once	TRBJ1-1	TRBD1	CSATGTDVNTEAFF	TGCAGCGCCACCGGGACAGACGTGAACACTGAAGCTTTCTTT
13	TRBV28	.	TRBJ2-7	.	CASSFPGGYEQYF	TGTGCCAGCAGTTTCCCCGGCGGCTACGAGCAGTACTTC
16	TRBV11-2	.	TRBJ2-3	.	CASSFSVARPTDTQYF	TGTGCCAGCAGCTTCTCGGTGGCTAGACCCACAGATACGCAGTATTTT
14	TRBV6-1	.	TRBJ2-7	TRBD2	CASRIAGGSYEQYF	TGTGCCAGCAGAATAGCGGGGGGCTCCTACGAGCAGTACTTC
14	TRBV7-9	.	TRBJ2-5	.	CASSLGAGGETQYF	TGTGCCAGCAGCTTAGGAGCGGGTGGCGAGACCCAGTACTTC
14	TRBV15	.	TRBJ1-4	.	CATSRDPGNEKLFF	TGTGCCACCAGCCGGGATCCGGGGAATGAAAAACTGTTTTTT
16	TRBV7-9	.	TRBJ2-7	TRBD2	CASSPRLAEVTYEQYF	TGTGCCAGCAGCCCAAGACTAGCGGAGGTGACCTACGAGCAGTACTTC
14	TRBV28	.	TRBJ2-7	.	CASSRDAQGYEQYF	TGTGCCAGCAGCCGAGACGCCCAGGGGTACGAGCAGTACTTC
15	TRBV18	.	TRBJ2-3	TRBD2	CASSSVGGSTDTQYF	TGTGCCAGCTCCTCAGTGGGGGGGAGCACAGATACGCAGTATTTT
13	TRBV11-2	.	TRBJ1-4	TRBD1	CASSSDRDEKLFF	TGTGCCAGCAGCTCGGACAGGGATGAAAAACTGTTTTTT
16	TRBV28	few	TRBJ1-4	.	CASSHNPGTLNEKLFF	TGTGCCAGCAGCCATAACCCCGGGACACTTAATGAAAAACTGTTTTTT
14	TRBV7-6	.	TRBJ1-6	.	CASSPRPLNSPLHF	TGTGCCAGCAGCCCCAGGCCCCTTAATTCACCCCTCCACTTT
14	TRBV4-2	.	TRBJ1-6	TRBD1	CASSEGQGASPLHF	TGTGCCAGCAGCGAGGGACAGGGAGCCTCACCCCTCCACTTT
10	TRBV29-1	.	TRBJ2-1	.	CSVEVDEQFF	TGCAGCGTTGAAGTCGATGAGCAGTTCTTC
14	TRBV5-5	once	TRBJ1-6	TRBD1	CASSLDRGSSPLHF	TGTGCCAGCAGCTTGGACAGGGGTAGTTCACCCCTCCACTTT
15	TRBV14	once	TRBJ2-1	TRBD2	CASSLGGRERNEQFF	TGTGCCAGCAGCCTGGGTGGGCGGGAGCGAAATGAGCAGTTCTTC
14	TRBV18	.	TRBJ1-4	.	CASSPGSTNEKLFF	TGTGCCAGCTCCCCGGGATCGACTAATGAAAAACTGTTTTTT
16	TRBV6-5	.	TRBJ2-3	TRBD2	CASSYGAGGPADTQYF	TGTGCCAGCAGTTACGGGGCGGGAGGGCCAGCAGATACGCAGTATTTT
13	TRBV6-5	few	TRBJ1-1	.	CASSTGMNTEAFF	TGTGCCAGCAGTACGGGAATGAACACTGAAGCTTTCTTT